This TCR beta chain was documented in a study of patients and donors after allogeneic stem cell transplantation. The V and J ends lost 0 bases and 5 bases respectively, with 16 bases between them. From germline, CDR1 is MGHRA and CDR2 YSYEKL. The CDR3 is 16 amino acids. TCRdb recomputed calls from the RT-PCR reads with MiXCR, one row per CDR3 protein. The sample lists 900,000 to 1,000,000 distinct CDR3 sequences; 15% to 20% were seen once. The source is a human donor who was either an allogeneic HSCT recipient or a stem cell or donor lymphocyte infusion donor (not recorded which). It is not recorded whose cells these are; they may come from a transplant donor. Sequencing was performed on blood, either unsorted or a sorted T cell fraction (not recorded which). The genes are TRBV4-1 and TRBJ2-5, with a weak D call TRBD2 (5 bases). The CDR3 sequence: CASSQDPGGGLETQYF. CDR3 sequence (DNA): TGCGCCAGCAGCCAAGATCCAGGAGGTGGGCTGGAGACCCAGTACTTC.